This T cell receptor beta chain emerged from a study of control samples from healthy donors and cancer patients. The data were produced by immunoSEQ multiplex PCR, yet TCRdb's version contains in-frame clones alone and is incomplete. The sample has about 160,000 clones, about 94% seen once. Germline trimming cut 5 bases from V and 9 bases from J; bases unmatched to any gene: 10. The V gene's germline CDR1 is SNHLY and CDR2 FYNNEI. There are 15 residues in the CDR3. The chain recombines TRBV2 with TRBJ2-1; 10 bases map to TRBD2. The origin of this receptor is a woman in her twenties or thirties in good health. Sequencing input: blood. Here the CDR3 reads CASSSLAGASREQFF. CDR3 nucleotide sequence: TGTGCCAGCAGTTCTCTAGCGGGAGCTTCCCGTGAGCAGTTCTTC.